Listed here are 22 T cell receptor beta chains from one sample, sequenced in a study of cytomegalovirus exposure and HLA in healthy donors. This PCR relied on a set of 60 Vbeta primers and 13 Jbeta primers. The assay was immunoSEQ multiplex PCR, and TCRdb's table has in-frame clones only and misses some. The clone table shows tens of thousands of clones, with the ten largest holding more than 0.95%. The sequenced material came from PBMCs. Receptors originate from a woman in her thirties or forties in good health and CMV-seronegative.

This chain connects TRBV12-5 to TRBJ1-1, with 11 bases that match TRBD1. With V trimmed by 5 bases and J by 2 bases, 7 bases remained unmatched. This CDR3 spans 16 amino acids. CDR1 is LGHNT, CDR2 FRNRAP, per germline. The CDR3 DNA follows: TGTGCTAGTGGTCCGGGACAGGGGGTAGGCAACACTGAAGCTTTCTTT. Translating gives CASGPGQGVGNTEAFF.

The CDR3 DNA reads TGCGCCAGCAGCCAAGTTTTCCGGGATAGTAGGAGCACAGATACGCAGTATTTT. It encodes CASSQVFRDSRSTDTQYF. The chain uses TRBV4-1 and TRBJ2-3, with D possibly TRBD2 on 5 matching bases. V dropped 1 base and J dropped 0 bases, with 17 bases sitting between them. This CDR3 has 18 residues. The V gene's germline CDR1 is MGHRA and CDR2 YSYEKL.

The CDR3 is CATSRDQTGALNQPQHF. The CDR3 DNA is TGTGCCACCAGCAGGGATCAAACAGGGGCCCTGAATCAGCCCCAGCATTTT. The chain is built from TRBV15 and TRBJ1-5; TRBD1 matches 7 bases. The germline V gene encodes CDR1 LNHNV and CDR2 YYDKDF (reference sequence). This CDR3 is built from 17 residues. V gave up 3 bases and J gave up 4 bases; unmatched junction bases: 12.

The DNA of the CDR3 is TGCGCCAGCAGCTTGGGAGTCAACAATGAGCAGTTCTTC. Protein product: CASSLGVNNEQFF. V usage is TRBV5-1 and J usage is TRBJ2-1; D ambiguous. The CDR3 is 13 residues long. Trimming took 0 bases from V and 5 from J, leaving 6 bases between them. Germline lookup yields CDR1 SGHRS and CDR2 YFSETQ. The complete variable domain, with remaining parts taken from reference TRBV5-1 and TRBJ2-1, reads KAGVTQTPRYLIKTRGQQVTLSCSPISGHRSVSWYQQTPGQGLQFLFEYFSETQRNKGNFPGRFSGRQFSNSRSEMNVSTLELGDSALYLCASSLGVNNEQFFGPGTRLTVL.

V usage is TRBV19 and J usage is TRBJ2-3, with D perhaps matching TRBD2 (5 bases). The CDR3 extends over 14 amino acids. V was pared by 6 bases and J by 0 bases, with 10 bases between. CDR1 and CDR2 from the germline V gene are LNHDA and SQIVND (reference sequence). CDR3 loop: CASSGGGSTDTQYF. In DNA, the CDR3 is TGTGCCAGTAGCGGCGGAGGAAGCACAGATACGCAGTATTTT.

V is TRBV9 and J is TRBJ2-2, with TRBD2 matching over 11 bases. The V gene end was trimmed by 1 base and the J gene end by 0 bases; junction bases not matched to a gene: 5. Germline lookup yields CDR1 SGDLS and CDR2 YYNGEE. CDR3 length: 18 residues. The CDR3 loop reads CASSVSQLAGANTGELFF. The CDR3 DNA is TGTGCCAGCAGCGTATCGCAACTAGCGGGAGCGAACACCGGGGAGCTGTTTTTT.

The V and J genes are TRBV5-4 and TRBJ1-1; D not certain. Trimming left V 5 bases short and J 1 base short, with 9 bases between. The CDR3 covers 13 residues. Germline CDR1 is SGHNT and CDR2 is YYREEE (reference sequence). CDR3 DNA sequence: TGTGCCAGCAGGAAAGACAAGAACACTGAAGCTTTCTTT. Its translation: CASRKDKNTEAFF.

The chain joins TRBV28 to TRBJ1-1; no clear D gene. Looked up from germline, CDR1 is MDHEN and CDR2 is SYDVKM. The CDR3 totals 15 residues. Trimming took off 7 bases at V and 3 bases at J, with 18 bases between the two ends. CDR3 protein: CASNPAGYGDTEAFF. The CDR3, as DNA: TGTGCCAGCAACCCAGCGGGGTATGGGGACACTGAAGCTTTCTTT.

V and J are TRBV29-1 and TRBJ1-5; no clear D. The CDR3 extends over 14 amino acids. Trimming shortened V by 4 bases and J by 4 bases, and 14 bases separated the two germline ends. Germline CDR1 is SQVTM and CDR2 is ANQGSEA. The CDR3 nucleotides are TGCAGCGTTGCAACCGGGTCTAAAAATCAGCCCCAGCATTTT. Encoded protein: CSVATGSKNQPQHF.

The chain employs TRBV15 and TRBJ1-4; D not resolved. The CDR3 runs to 13 residues. CDR1 is LNHNV and CDR2 is YYDKDF in the germline V gene (reference sequence). V lost 4 bases to trimming and J lost 3 bases, with 6 bases between them. The CDR3 sequence: CATSTGSNEKLFF. Written as DNA, the CDR3 is TGTGCCACCAGCACCGGGTCTAATGAAAAACTGTTTTTT.

The V and J genes are TRBV29-1 and TRBJ2-6, with unresolved D. Germline V CDR1 and CDR2: SQVTM, ANQGSEA. V was trimmed by 7 bases and J by 0 bases, leaving 7 bases between them. The CDR3 has 13 residues. The CDR3 bases are TGCAGCGGACTGGTCTCTGGGGCCAACGTCCTGACTTTC. The encoded protein is CSGLVSGANVLTF. The variable domain in full, completed from reference TRBV29-1 and TRBJ2-6, reads SAVISQKPSRDICQRGTSLTIQCQVDSQVTMMFWYRQQPGQSLTLIATANQGSEATYESGFVIDKFPISRPNLTFSTLTVSNMSPEDSSIYLCSGLVSGANVLTFGAGSRLTVL.

J is TRBJ1-1 and V is TRBV18; 10 nucleotides agree with TRBD1. Per germline, CDR1 KGHSH and CDR2 LQKENI. The CDR3 is 16 residues long. Trimming at V came to 2 bases and at J to 5 bases, leaving 8 bases not matched to a gene. The CDR3 loop is CASSPWTGGVGTEAFF. The CDR3 DNA reads TGTGCCAGCTCACCATGGACAGGGGGAGTTGGTACTGAAGCTTTCTTT. Full variable domain (rest looked up from reference TRBV18 and TRBJ1-1): NAGVMQNPRHLVRRRGQEARLRCSPMKGHSHVYWYRQLPEEGLKFMVYLQKENIIDESGMPKERFSAEFPKEGPSILRIQQVVRGDSAAYFCASSPWTGGVGTEAFFGQGTRLTVV.

The rearrangement links TRBV4-1 to TRBJ2-5; 10 bases are shared with TRBD2. This CDR3 spans 15 amino acids. Unmatched junction bases numbered 2, after V lost 1 base and J lost 3 bases. CDR1 and CDR2 from the germline V gene are MGHRA and YSYEKL. CDR3 amino acids: CASSQALAGEETQYF. DNA for the CDR3: TGCGCCAGCAGCCAAGCCCTAGCGGGAGAAGAGACCCAGTACTTC.

This clone is called medium-sized based on its frequency. V usage is TRBV28 and J usage is TRBJ1-1; tentatively, D is TRBD1 (6 bases). CDR1 and CDR2 from the germline V gene are MDHEN and SYDVKM. The CDR3 is made up of 11 amino acids. CDR3 DNA sequence: TGTGGGACAGCGTTGAACACTGAAGCTTTCTTT. Translated: CGTALNTEAFF.

This chain links TRBV19 with TRBJ2-1, with 10 bases lining up with TRBD2. The CDR3 totals 14 residues. CDR1 and CDR2 (germline): LNHDA, SQIVND (reference sequence). Trimming removed 7 bases from V and 9 bases from J; junction bases left unmatched: 9. The CDR3 here is CASTSSGSVGEQFF. CDR3 coding DNA: TGTGCCAGTACGTCTAGCGGGAGCGTCGGTGAGCAGTTCTTC.

The chain has TRBV15 and TRBJ2-7, with TRBD1 identical over 7 bases. The CDR3 consists of 15 residues. CDR1 and CDR2 from the germline V gene are LNHNV and YYDKDF (reference sequence). V shed 5 bases, J shed 3 bases, and the junction held 10 bases outside the gene matches. CDR3 bases: TGTGCCACCAGCGCTGACAGGGCGCTGGGCTACGAGCAGTACTTC. This sequence encodes CATSADRALGYEQYF.

This clone is medium-sized by frequency. V gene TRBV4-1 combines with J gene TRBJ1-2; weak D call: TRBD1 (6 bases). The CDR3 totals 14 residues. Germline V CDR1 and CDR2: MGHRA, YSYEKL. V dropped 3 bases and J dropped 10 bases, with 18 bases sitting between them. The CDR3 DNA reads TGCGCCAGCAGCCAGGTGGGGGCAGAGGAAGTCTACACCTTC. This encodes CASSQVGAEEVYTF.

V gene TRBV27 combines with J gene TRBJ2-1; 7 bases match TRBD2. The trim removed 5 bases at V and 0 bases at J, leaving 7 bases unmatched. This CDR3 has 16 amino acids. Germline CDR1 reads MNHEY; CDR2 reads SMNVEV (reference sequence). The chain's CDR3 is CASSPSAGVSYNEQFF. The CDR3 region has the DNA TGTGCCAGCAGTCCCTCGGCGGGGGTCTCCTACAATGAGCAGTTCTTC.

This chain connects TRBV29-1 to TRBJ2-3, with 8 bases lining up with TRBD2. Per the germline V gene, CDR1 is SQVTM and CDR2 is ANQGSEA. The junction had 5 bases not matched to a gene; V was cut back by 5 bases and J by 7 bases. The CDR3 consists of 12 residues. The CDR3 nucleotides read TGCAGCGTTAGCGGGAGCGCCAATACGCAGTATTTT. Protein product: CSVSGSANTQYF.

The V gene is TRBV18, the J gene TRBJ1-2; a weak D match, TRBD1 (6 bases). Germline V gene lookup returns CDR1 KGHSH and CDR2 LQKENI. Trimming pared 1 base from V and 4 bases from J, leaving 16 bases between. The length of the CDR3 is 16 residues. The CDR3 here is CASSPRGQGDRYGYTF. The CDR3 DNA sequence: TGTGCCAGCTCACCACGGGGACAAGGGGATCGCTATGGCTACACCTTC.

The chain carries TRBV29-1 and TRBJ2-5; unclear D gene. The CDR3 is made up of 13 amino acids. The germline gives CDR1 SQVTM, CDR2 ANQGSEA. V lost 3 bases and J lost 0, with 8 bases in between. The CDR3 DNA sequence: TGCAGCGTTGATGACATATACCAAGAGACCCAGTACTTC. Translating it yields CSVDDIYQETQYF.

The chain couples TRBV6-6 to TRBJ2-7; 12 bases map to TRBD2. From germline, CDR1 is MNHNY and CDR2 SVGAGI (reference sequence). The V segment lost 0 bases and the J segment 5 bases; nucleotides outside the gene matches: 5. The CDR3 covers 16 residues. The CDR3 reads CASSYSTSGSFDEQYF. The CDR3 nucleotides read TGTGCCAGCAGTTACTCGACTAGCGGGAGTTTCGACGAGCAGTACTTC.